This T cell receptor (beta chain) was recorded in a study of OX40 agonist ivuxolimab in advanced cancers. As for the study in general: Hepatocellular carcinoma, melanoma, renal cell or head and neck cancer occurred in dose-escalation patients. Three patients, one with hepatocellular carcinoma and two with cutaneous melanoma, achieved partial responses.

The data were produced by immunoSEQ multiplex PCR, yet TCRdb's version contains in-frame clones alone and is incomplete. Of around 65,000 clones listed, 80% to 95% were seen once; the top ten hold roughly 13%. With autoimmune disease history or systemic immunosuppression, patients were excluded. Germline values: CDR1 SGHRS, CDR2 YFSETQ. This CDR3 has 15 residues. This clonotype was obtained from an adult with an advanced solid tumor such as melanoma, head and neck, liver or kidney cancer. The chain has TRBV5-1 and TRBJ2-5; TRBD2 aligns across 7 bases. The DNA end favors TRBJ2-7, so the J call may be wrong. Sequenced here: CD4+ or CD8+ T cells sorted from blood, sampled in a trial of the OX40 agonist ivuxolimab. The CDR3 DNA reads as TGCGCCAGCAGCTTGGGTGGGGGAGGGCCACTCGAGCAGTACTTC. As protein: CASSLGGGGPLEQYF.